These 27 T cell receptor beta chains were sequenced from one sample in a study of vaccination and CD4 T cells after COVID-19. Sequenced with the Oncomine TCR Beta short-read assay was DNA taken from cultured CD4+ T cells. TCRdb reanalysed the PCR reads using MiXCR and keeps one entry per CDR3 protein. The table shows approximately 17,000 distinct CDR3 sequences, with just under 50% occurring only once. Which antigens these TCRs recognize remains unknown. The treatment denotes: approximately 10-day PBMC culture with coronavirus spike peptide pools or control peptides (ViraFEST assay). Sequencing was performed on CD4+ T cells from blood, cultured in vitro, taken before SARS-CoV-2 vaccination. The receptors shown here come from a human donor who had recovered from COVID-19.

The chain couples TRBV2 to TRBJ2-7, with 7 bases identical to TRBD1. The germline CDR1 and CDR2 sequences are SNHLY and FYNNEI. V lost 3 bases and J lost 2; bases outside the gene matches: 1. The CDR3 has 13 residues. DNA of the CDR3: TGTGCCAGCAGTGAGGGGACAGCCTACGAGCAGTACTTC. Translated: CASSEGTAYEQYF.

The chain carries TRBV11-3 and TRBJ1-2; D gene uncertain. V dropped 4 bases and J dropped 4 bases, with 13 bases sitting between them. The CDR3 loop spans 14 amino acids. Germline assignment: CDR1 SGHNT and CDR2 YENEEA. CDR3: CASSSRTDLYGYTF. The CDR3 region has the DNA TGTGCCAGCAGCTCGAGGACGGACCTCTATGGCTACACCTTC. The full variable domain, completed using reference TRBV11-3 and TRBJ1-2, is EAGVVQSPRYKIIEKKQPVAFWCNPISGHNTLYWYLQNLGQGPELLIRYENEEAVDDSQLPKDRFSAERLKGVDSTLKIQPAELGDSAVYLCASSSRTDLYGYTFGSGTRLTVV.

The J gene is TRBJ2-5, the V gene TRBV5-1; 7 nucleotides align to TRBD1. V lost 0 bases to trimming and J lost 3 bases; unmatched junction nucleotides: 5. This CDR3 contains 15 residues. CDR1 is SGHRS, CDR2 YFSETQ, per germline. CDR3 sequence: CASSLDGTDEETQYF. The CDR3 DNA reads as TGCGCCAGCAGCTTGGACGGGACAGATGAAGAGACCCAGTACTTC.

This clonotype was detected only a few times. The CDR3 DNA reads as TGCAGTGCTAGAGGCCGAGGAGGTTCGTATGGCTACACCTTC. This encodes CSARGRGGSYGYTF. The chain combines TRBV20-1 with TRBJ1-2; D is unclear. V lost 1 base and J 5 bases, leaving 14 bases between the germline ends. Germline CDR1 reads DFQATT; CDR2 reads SNEGSKA (reference sequence). There are 14 residues in the CDR3.

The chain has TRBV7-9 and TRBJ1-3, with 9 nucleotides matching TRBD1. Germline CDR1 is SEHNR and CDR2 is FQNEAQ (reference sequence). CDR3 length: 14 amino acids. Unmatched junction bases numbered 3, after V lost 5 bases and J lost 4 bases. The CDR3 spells CASSPTGGGNTIYF. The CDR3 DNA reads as TGTGCCAGCAGCCCGACAGGGGGAGGAAACACCATATATTTT.

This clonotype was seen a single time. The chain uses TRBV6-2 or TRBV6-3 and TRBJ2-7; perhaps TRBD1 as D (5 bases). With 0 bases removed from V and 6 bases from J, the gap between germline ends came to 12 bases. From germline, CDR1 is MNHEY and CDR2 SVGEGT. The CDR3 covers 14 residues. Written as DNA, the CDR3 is TGTGCCAGCAGTTACTCGAACAGGCCAGGCGAGCAGTACTTC. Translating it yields CASSYSNRPGEQYF.

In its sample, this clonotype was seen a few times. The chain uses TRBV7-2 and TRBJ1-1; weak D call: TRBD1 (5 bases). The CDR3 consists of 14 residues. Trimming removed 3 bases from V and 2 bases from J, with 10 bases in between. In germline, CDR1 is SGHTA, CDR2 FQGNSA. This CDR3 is CASSFITGNTEAFF. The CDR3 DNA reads TGTGCCAGCAGCTTTATTACAGGTAACACTGAAGCTTTCTTT.

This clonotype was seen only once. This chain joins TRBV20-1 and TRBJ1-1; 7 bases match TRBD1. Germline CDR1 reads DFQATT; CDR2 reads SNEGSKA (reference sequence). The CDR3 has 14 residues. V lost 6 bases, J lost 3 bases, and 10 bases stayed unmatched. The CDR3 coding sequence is TGCAGTGCCGAAGGGGACAGCCCGTACACTGAAGCTTTCTTT. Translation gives CSAEGDSPYTEAFF.

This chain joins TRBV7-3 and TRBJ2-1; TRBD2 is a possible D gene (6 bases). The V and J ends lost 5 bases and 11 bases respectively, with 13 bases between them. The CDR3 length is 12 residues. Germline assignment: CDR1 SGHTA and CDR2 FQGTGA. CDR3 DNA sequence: TGTGCCAGCAGCCCCCCGGGGGAGAAGCAGTTCTTC. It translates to CASSPPGEKQFF.

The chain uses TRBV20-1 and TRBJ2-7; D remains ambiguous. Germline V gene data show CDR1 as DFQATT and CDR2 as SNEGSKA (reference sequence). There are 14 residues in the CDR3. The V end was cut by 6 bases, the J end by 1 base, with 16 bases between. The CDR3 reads CSAQDRILSYEQYF. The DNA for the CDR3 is TGCAGTGCACAAGACCGGATACTGTCCTACGAGCAGTACTTC.

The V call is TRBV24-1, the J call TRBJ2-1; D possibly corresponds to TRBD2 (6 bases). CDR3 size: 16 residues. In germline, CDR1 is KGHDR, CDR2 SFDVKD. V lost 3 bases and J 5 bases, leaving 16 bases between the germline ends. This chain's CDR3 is CATSDPGTEFHNEQFF. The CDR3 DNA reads TGTGCCACCAGTGATCCCGGGACTGAATTTCACAATGAGCAGTTCTTC.

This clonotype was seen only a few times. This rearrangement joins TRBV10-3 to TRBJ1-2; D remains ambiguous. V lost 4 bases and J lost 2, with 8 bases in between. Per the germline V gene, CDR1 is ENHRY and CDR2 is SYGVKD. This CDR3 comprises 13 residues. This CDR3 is CAISVEKNYGYTF. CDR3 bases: TGTGCCATCAGTGTAGAGAAGAACTATGGCTACACCTTC.

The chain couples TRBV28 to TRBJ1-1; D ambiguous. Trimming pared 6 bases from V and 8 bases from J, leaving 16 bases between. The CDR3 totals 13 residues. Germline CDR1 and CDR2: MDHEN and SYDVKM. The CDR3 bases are TGTGCCAGCAGGCTATCACCCGGGAGGGAAGCTTTCTTT. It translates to CASRLSPGREAFF.

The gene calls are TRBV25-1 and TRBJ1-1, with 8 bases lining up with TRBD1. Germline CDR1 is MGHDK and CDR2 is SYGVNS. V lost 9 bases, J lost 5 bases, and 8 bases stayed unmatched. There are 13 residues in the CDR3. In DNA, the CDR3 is TGTGCCAGTGAACAGGGGGGAGTTACTGAAGCTTTCTTT. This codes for CASEQGGVTEAFF.

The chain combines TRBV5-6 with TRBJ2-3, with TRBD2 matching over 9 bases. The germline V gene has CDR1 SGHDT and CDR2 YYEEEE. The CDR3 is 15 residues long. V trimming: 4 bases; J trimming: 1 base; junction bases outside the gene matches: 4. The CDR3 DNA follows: TGTGCCAGCAGCCCCGGGACTAGCCGCACAGATACGCAGTATTTT. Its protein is CASSPGTSRTDTQYF. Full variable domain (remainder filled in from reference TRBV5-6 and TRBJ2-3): DAGVTQSPTHLIKTRGQQVTLRCSPKSGHDTVSWYQQALGQGPQFIFQYYEEEERQRGNFPDRFSGHQFPNYSSELNVNALLLGDSALYLCASSPGTSRTDTQYFGPGTRLTVL.

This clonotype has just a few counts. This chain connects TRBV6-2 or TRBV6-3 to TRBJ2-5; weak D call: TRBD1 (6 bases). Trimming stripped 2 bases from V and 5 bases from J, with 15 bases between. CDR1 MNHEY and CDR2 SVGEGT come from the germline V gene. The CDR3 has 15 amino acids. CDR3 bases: TGTGCCAGCAGTTACGCGGGCTTCGACAGGGAGACCCAGTACTTC. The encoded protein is CASSYAGFDRETQYF.

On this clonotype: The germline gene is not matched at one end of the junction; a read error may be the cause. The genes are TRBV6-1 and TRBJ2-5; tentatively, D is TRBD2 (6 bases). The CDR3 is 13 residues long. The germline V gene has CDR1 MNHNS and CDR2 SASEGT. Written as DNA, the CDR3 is TGTGCCAGCAGGTTGGGGGGTCAAGAGGCCCAGTACTTC. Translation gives CASRLGGQEAQYF.

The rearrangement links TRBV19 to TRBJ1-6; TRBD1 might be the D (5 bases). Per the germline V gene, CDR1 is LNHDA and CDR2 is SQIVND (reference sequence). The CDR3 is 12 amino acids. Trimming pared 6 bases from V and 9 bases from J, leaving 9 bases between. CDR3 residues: CASRAGVSPLHF. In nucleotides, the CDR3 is TGTGCCAGTAGAGCGGGGGTTTCACCCCTCCACTTT.

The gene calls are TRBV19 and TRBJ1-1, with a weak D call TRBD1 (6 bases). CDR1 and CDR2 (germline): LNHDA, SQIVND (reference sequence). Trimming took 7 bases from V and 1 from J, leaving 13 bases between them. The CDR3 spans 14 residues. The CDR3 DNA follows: TGTGCCAGTAAAATTCGGACAGAGAACACTGAAGCTTTCTTT. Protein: CASKIRTENTEAFF.

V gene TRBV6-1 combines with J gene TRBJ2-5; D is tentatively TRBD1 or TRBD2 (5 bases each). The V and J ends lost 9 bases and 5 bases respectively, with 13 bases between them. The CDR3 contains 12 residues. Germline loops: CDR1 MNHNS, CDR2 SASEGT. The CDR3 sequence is CASTPREETQYF. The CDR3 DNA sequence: TGTGCCAGTACTCCCAGGGAGGAGACCCAGTACTTC.

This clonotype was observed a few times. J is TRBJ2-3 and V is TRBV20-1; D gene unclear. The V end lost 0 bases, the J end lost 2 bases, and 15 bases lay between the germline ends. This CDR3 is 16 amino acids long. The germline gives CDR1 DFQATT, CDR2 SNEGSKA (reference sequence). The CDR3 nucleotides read TGCAGTGCTAGAGATCCTACGCGGCCAACCACAGATACGCAGTATTTT. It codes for CSARDPTRPTTDTQYF.

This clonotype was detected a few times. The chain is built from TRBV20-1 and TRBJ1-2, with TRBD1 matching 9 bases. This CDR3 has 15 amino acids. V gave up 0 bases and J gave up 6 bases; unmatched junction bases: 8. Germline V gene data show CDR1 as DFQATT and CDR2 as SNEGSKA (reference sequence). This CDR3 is CSARDLGQGGNGYTF. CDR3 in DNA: TGCAGTGCTAGAGATCTGGGACAGGGAGGAAATGGCTACACCTTC.

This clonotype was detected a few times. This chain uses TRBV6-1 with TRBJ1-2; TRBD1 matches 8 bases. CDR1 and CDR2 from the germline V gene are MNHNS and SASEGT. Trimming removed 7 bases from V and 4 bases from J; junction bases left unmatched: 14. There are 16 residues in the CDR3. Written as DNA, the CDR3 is TGTGCCAGCACCGAAACGGCAGGGGGCTTGGGCTATGGCTACACCTTC. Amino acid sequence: CASTETAGGLGYGYTF.

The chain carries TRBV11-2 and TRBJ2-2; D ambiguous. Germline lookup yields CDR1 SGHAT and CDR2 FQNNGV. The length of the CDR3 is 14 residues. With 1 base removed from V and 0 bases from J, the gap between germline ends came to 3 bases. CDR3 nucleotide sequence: TGTGCCAGCAGCTTAGGACCGAACACCGGGGAGCTGTTTTTT. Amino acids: CASSLGPNTGELFF. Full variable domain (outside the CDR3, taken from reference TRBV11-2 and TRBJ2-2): EAGVAQSPRYKIIEKRQSVAFWCNPISGHATLYWYQQILGQGPKLLIQFQNNGVVDDSQLPKDRFSAERLKGVDSTLKIQPAKLEDSAVYLCASSLGPNTGELFFGEGSRLTVL.

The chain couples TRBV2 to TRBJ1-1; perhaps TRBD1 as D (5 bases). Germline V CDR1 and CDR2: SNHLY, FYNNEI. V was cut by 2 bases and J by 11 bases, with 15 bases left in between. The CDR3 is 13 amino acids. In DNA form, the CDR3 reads TGTGCCAGCAGTGAACTGAGGACACTTGGCGCTTTCTTT. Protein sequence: CASSELRTLGAFF.

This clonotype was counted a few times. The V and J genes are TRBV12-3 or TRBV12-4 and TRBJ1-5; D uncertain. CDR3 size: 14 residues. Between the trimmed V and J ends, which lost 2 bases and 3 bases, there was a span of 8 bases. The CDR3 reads CASSLSGNNQPQHF. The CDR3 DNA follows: TGTGCCAGCAGTTTATCGGGAAACAATCAGCCCCAGCATTTT.

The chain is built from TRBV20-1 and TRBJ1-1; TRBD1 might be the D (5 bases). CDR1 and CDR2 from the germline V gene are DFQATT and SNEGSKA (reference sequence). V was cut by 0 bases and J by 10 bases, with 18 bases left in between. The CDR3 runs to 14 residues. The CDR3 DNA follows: TGCAGTGCTAGAGATAGCGGCAGGCCGGGGGTAGCTTTCTTT. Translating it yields CSARDSGRPGVAFF.